Described below is a single TCR beta chain sequence and its context. Germline trimming cut 5 bases from V and 9 bases from J; bases unmatched to any gene: 9. The CDR3 runs 14 residues. Germline CDR1 is SGHVS and CDR2 is FQNEAQ. This sample was taken from a study of T cells in localized non-small cell lung cancer. Assay used: immunoSEQ multiplex PCR; TCRdb lists only in-frame clones, some missing. This sample yields approximately 100,000 clones, of which just over 90% are seen a single time; roughly 3.9% belongs to the top ten. This chain uses TRBV7-8 with TRBJ2-1; the match to TRBD2 covers 8 bases. The sample in question was PBMCs, obtained before any cancer treatment. The TCR was taken from a woman aged 35 to 70 with stage II squamous cell lung carcinoma. The CDR3 DNA reads as TGTGCCAGCAGCCGGGGGACTAGTGTGGGTGAGCAGTTCTTC. This translates into CASSRGTSVGEQFF.